A selection of T cell receptor beta chains follows, all from one sample in a study of cytomegalovirus exposure and HLA in healthy donors. Sequenced by immunoSEQ multiplex PCR; TCRdb stores in-frame clones only, minus some. The repertoire holds around 120,000 clones, with 80% to 85% as singletons. The sample taken for sequencing was PBMCs. The receptor set was obtained from a human donor in good health. CDR3s include the opening cysteine and the closing phenylalanine or tryptophan. Fields, in order: J gene, clone size, V gene, CDR3 protein. Clone sizes are given selectively: once, few, many, or a class where the clone is expanded.

j_gene: NA; abundance: once; v_gene: TRBV27; CDR3aa: CASSLNSGQGLPYEQYF
j_gene: TRBJ1-2; abundance: NA; v_gene: TRBV27; CDR3aa: CASRPGTGVFYGYTF
j_gene: TRBJ1-6; abundance: NA; v_gene: TRBV18; CDR3aa: CASSPLAAGNHGDSPLHF
j_gene: TRBJ2-2; abundance: NA; v_gene: TRBV19; CDR3aa: CASSRDRGGGELFF
j_gene: TRBJ1-6; abundance: many; v_gene: TRBV6-1; CDR3aa: CASSENQGEVSPLHF
j_gene: TRBJ1-6; abundance: NA; v_gene: TRBV9; CDR3aa: CASSEGIGSPLHF
j_gene: TRBJ1-1; abundance: few; v_gene: TRBV7-9; CDR3aa: CASSLISHEAFF
j_gene: TRBJ1-2; abundance: NA; v_gene: TRBV9; CDR3aa: CASSTGVGGYTF
j_gene: TRBJ2-7; abundance: few; v_gene: TRBV6-1; CDR3aa: CASSEFDGDSYEQYF
j_gene: TRBJ1-3; abundance: NA; v_gene: TRBV19; CDR3aa: CASSFRDRGSGNTIYF
j_gene: TRBJ1-4; abundance: NA; v_gene: TRBV7-9; CDR3aa: CASSLVTVREKLFF
j_gene: TRBJ2-1; abundance: NA; v_gene: TRBV10-1; CDR3aa: CASSEVPGSYNEQFF
j_gene: TRBJ2-3; abundance: once; v_gene: TRBV2; CDR3aa: CASSDGTYTQYF
j_gene: TRBJ2-7; abundance: once; v_gene: TRBV4-1; CDR3aa: CASSQDMASYEQYF
j_gene: TRBJ2-5; abundance: NA; v_gene: TRBV7-9; CDR3aa: CASSPRKDRAEETQYF
j_gene: TRBJ1-3; abundance: NA; v_gene: TRBV6-1; CDR3aa: CASSAGSTGNTIYF
j_gene: TRBJ1-5; abundance: NA; v_gene: TRBV7-8; CDR3aa: CASSPPGGHQPQHF
j_gene: TRBJ1-2; abundance: NA; v_gene: TRBV25-1; CDR3aa: CASSDQGAGYGYTF